This T cell receptor beta chain was captured by sequencing in a study of beta chain features in type 1 diabetes (dated by TCRdb to 2017 to 2018). Regarding the study in general: Patients and healthy donors did not differ in mean age, gender distribution, total cell number or subset yield. Whereas all 30 or so donors provided naive and central memory subsets, regulatory and stem cell-like memory subsets were isolated from just 8 patients and about 8 healthy donors. In the study, recently diagnosed type 1 diabetes patients and matched healthy donors were compared on the TCRB repertoires of their sorted circulating CD4+ T cell subsets. A total of 107,917,701 sorted cells were examined across all samples, and the number of cells per subset was strongly correlated with RNA yield. Overall study outcomes, separate from this receptor: The naive, central memory and regulatory TCRB repertoires appeared to resemble one another more closely among patients than among healthy donors. At VDJ recombination sites, patients with type 1 diabetes made fewer insertions and deleted more nucleotides, a pattern implying thymic rearrangement abnormalities. HLA sub-analyses involved small numbers of individuals, so any influence of HLA type on TCRB rearrangement remained unresolved. Shorter templates might have been favored by PCR, but patient and control samples were amplified and corrected together, so both groups would have been affected equally by any skew. Because cDNA was sequenced instead of genomic DNA, activated cells with high expression could be over-represented, although the groups did not differ in activation or CD3 levels. A moderate but significant shortening of TCRB CDR3 length was observed in type 1 diabetes patients in all four CD4+ subsets.

From each donor, a single peripheral blood sample of 90 to 150 mL on average was drawn into heparinised tubes. Using a panel that included CD45RO, CCR7, CD25, CD127, CD95 and CD27, naive, central memory, regulatory and stem cell-like memory CD4+ T cells were sorted on a BD FACSAria II. Every sorted population had a purity above 98%. Right away, PBMCs were isolated by Lymphoprep density gradient centrifugation and were stained directly, with no culture step. Samples were stained and sorted in pairs, with one healthy donor and one patient per experiment, so that batch effects were minimized. The entire isolated RNA was reverse transcribed using the High Capacity cDNA Reverse Transcription Kit, and thus expressed TCRB transcripts were sequenced. Naive, central memory and regulatory T cell samples underwent deep immunoSEQ sequencing, averaging roughly 3.5 million total reads per sample. Sorted cells were lysed in RLT buffer, and RNA was extracted using DNase-treated RNeasy Micro or Mini kits according to cell number. To prevent cross-contamination, each cell subset was processed individually, whereas patient and healthy donor samples were processed jointly. The immunoSEQ multiplex PCR was used to amplify TCRB sequences from cDNA, generating 87-bp fragments that spanned the CDR3 region. Sequencing of the amplicons was done on the Illumina HiSeq platform. Processing in the source paper ran as follows. Synthetic template baselines were used to correct PCR bias computationally, reads within Hamming distance 2 were collapsed together, and singletons that could not be merged were discarded. By aligning reads against IMGT, V, D and J genes, CDR3 length, and insertions or deletions at six rearrangement sites were assigned. Clonotype counts were normalized to sorted cell number within each subset before computing true diversity and Gini coefficients with the tcR R package. The overlap coefficient, calculated on TCRB nucleotide sequences, was used to quantify repertoire sharing. Here the immuneACCESS table is served through TCRdb, limited to in-frame sequences with V and J called. Missing clones are a known gap in these copies; in checked studies unresolved V genes cover under half, and the rest lacks a known reason. From that table come the V and J calls and clone size; the DNA was used to work out D and trimming. This sample comprises a few hundred thousand clones, roughly a tenth of them detected only once. The ten largest account for roughly 0.6% of the sample.

This clone turned up a few times. Its target antigen remains unknown. Per-base quality was not reported, and no clone a single base away is much larger than it. Inclusive of the bounding cysteine and phenylalanine, the CDR3 is 15 residues long. Of all the DNA, just the CDR3 is kept, 45 bases in frame from base 1. The V and J ends are trimmed by 0 bases and 10 bases, leaving 13 bases between them. Sequences LGHNA (CDR1) and YSLEER (CDR2) are obtained from the germline V gene. This sequence originates from a man aged 30 to 45 with type 1 diabetes. Material for sequencing was central memory CD4+ T cells from blood. The rearrangement combines TRBV4-3 with TRBJ1-6, and TRBD1 may be the D gene, going by 6 matching bases. This receptor has the CDR3 CASSQDHRVGSPLHF. The sequence in DNA is TGCGCCAGCAGCCAAGATCACAGGGTCGGATCACCCCTCCACTTT.